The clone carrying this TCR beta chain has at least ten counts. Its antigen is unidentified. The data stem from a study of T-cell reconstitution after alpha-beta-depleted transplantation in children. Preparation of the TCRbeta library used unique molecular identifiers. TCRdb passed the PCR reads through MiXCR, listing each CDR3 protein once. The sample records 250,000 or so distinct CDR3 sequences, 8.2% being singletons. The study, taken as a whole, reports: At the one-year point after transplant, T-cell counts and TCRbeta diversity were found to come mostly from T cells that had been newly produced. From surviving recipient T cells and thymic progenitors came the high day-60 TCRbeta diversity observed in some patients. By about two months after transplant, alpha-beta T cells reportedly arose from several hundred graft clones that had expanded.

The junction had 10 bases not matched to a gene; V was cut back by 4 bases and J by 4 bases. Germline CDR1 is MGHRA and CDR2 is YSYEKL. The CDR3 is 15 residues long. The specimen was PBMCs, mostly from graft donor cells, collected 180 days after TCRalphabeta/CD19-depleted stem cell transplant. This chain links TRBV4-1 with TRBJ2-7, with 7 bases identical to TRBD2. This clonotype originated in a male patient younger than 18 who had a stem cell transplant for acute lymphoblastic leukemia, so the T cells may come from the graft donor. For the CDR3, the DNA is TGCGCCAGCAGCCCCATTCAGGTAGCGGGTTACGAGCAGTACTTC. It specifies CASSPIQVAGYEQYF.